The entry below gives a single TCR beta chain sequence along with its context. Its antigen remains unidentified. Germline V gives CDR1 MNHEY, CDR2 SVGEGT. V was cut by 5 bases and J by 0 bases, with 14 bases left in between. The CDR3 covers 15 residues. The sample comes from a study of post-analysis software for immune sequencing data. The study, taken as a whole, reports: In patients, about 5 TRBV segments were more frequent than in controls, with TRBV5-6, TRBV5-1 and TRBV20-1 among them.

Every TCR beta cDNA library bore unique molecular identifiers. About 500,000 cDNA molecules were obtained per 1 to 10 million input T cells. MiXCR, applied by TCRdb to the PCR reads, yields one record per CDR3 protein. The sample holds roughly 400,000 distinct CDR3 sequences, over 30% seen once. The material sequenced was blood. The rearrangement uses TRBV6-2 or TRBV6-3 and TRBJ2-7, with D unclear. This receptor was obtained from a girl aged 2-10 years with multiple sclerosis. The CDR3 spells CASSTRSRSSYEQYF. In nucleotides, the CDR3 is TGTGCCAGCAGTACACGCAGCCGGAGCTCCTACGAGCAGTACTTC.